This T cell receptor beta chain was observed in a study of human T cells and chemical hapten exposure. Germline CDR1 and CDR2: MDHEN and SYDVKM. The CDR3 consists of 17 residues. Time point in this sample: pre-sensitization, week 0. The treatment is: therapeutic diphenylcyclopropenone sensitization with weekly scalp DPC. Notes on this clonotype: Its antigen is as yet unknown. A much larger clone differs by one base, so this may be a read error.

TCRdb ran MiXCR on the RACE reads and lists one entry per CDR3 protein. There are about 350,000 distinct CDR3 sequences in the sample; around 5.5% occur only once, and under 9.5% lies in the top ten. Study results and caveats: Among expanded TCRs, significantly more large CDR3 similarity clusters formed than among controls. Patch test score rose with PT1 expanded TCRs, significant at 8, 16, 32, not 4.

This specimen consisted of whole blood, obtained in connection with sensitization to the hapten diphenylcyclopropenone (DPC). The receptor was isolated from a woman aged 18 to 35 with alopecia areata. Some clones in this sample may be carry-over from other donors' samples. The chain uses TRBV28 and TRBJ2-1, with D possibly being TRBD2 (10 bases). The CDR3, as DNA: TGTGCCGGCAGCGGGGGGGGACAGGGCGGCCCCTACAATGAGCAGTTCTTC. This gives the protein CAGSGGGQGGPYNEQFF.